The source of this T cell receptor beta chain is a study of blood T cell repertoires in COVID-19. Study as a whole: PBMCs, B-cell-depleted T cells, or T cells were the source of the cDNA or gDNA that made up the material.

Trimming pared 0 bases from V and 1 base from J, leaving 10 bases between. Germline V CDR1 and CDR2: SGHTA, FQGNSA. The length of the CDR3 is 15 residues. Only one count was recorded for this clone. As originally analysed: How many nucleated cells were present was estimated from reference gene primer amplification. Assay used: immunoSEQ multiplex PCR; TCRdb lists only in-frame clones, some missing. Clone size and the V and J calls come from that table; the DNA yielded D and trimming. Of 150,000 to 200,000 clones in the sample, about 83% were seen once. Sequencing was performed on peripheral blood. This TCR was sampled from a human donor in a cohort sampled during active COVID-19. The V call is TRBV7-2, the J call TRBJ2-7, with D hard to call. The CDR3 sequence is CASSLAESESYEQYF. As DNA, the CDR3 is TGTGCCAGCAGCTTAGCTGAGAGCGAATCCTACGAGCAGTACTTC.